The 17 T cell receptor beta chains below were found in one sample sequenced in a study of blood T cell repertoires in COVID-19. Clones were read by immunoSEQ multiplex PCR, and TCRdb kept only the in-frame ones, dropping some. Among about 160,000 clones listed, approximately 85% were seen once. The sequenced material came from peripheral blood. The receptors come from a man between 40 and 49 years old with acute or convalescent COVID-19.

This CDR3 reads CASSRQGNYEQYF. The CDR3 coding sequence is TGTGCCAGCAGTAGACAGGGAAACTACGAGCAGTACTTC. This chain joins TRBV6-1 and TRBJ2-7; 7 bases are a match to TRBD1. With V trimmed by 5 bases and J by 3 bases, 4 bases remained unmatched. Germline CDR1 is MNHNS and CDR2 is SASEGT. The length of the CDR3 is 13 residues.

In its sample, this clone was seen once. The CDR3 loop reads CASSTTSGGGYEQYF. The DNA of the CDR3 is TGCGCCAGCAGCACGACTAGCGGGGGGGGCTACGAGCAGTACTTC. The chain is built from TRBV4-1 and TRBJ2-7; the match to TRBD2 covers 14 bases. CDR1 is MGHRA, CDR2 YSYEKL, per germline. There are 15 residues in the CDR3. With 5 bases clipped from V and 3 bases from J, the junction kept 3 bases outside the gene matches.

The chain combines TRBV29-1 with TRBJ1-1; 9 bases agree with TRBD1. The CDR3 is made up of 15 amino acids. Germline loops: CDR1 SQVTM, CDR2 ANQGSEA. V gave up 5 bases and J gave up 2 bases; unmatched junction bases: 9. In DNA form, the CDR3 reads TGCAGCGTTACGGGACAGGGTTGGGGTAACACTGAAGCTTTCTTT. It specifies CSVTGQGWGNTEAFF.

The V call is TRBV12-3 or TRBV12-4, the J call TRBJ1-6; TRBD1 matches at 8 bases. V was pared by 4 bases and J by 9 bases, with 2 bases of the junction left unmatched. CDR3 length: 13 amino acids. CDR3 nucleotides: TGTGCCAGCAGTTGGCAGGGGGCTTCACCCCTCCACTTT. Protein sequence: CASSWQGASPLHF.

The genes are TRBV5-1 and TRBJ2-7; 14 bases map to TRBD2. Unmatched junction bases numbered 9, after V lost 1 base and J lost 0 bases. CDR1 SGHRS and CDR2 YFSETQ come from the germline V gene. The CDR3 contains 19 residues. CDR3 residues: CASSLRFSGLAGVSYEQYF. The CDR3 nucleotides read TGCGCCAGCAGCTTGCGGTTTTCGGGACTAGCGGGGGTCTCCTACGAGCAGTACTTC.

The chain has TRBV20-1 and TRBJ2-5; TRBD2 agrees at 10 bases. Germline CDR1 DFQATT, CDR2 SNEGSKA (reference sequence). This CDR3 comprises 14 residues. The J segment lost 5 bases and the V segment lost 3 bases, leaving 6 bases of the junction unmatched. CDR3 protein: CSASASGGLETQYF. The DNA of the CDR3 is TGCAGTGCTAGTGCTAGCGGGGGTTTGGAGACCCAGTACTTC.

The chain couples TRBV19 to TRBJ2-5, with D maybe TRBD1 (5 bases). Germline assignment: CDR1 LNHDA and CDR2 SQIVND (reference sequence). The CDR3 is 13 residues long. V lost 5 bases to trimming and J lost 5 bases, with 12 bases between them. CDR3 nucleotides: TGTGCCAGTAGTGTTTTGGGGCTGGAGACCCAGTACTTC. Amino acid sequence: CASSVLGLETQYF.

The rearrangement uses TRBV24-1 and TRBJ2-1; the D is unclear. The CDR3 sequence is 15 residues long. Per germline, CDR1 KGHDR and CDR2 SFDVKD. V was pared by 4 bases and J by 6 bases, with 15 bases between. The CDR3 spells CATSDPLLDSNEQFF. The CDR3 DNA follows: TGTGCCACCAGTGACCCCCTCCTAGATAGCAATGAGCAGTTCTTC.

The CDR3 is CASSLDAVVAGGELFF. The CDR3 nucleotides are TGCGCCAGCAGCTTGGACGCGGTCGTAGCGGGAGGGGAGCTGTTTTTT. The chain combines TRBV5-1 with TRBJ2-2, with 8 bases that match TRBD2. Looked up from germline, CDR1 is SGHRS and CDR2 is YFSETQ. The CDR3 spans 16 residues. V lost 0 bases to trimming and J lost 8 bases; unmatched junction nucleotides: 9. The variable domain in full, with the rest retrieved from reference TRBV5-1 and TRBJ2-2, is KAGVTQTPRYLIKTRGQQVTLSCSPISGHRSVSWYQQTPGQGLQFLFEYFSETQRNKGNFPGRFSGRQFSNSRSEMNVSTLELGDSALYLCASSLDAVVAGGELFFGEGSRLTVL.

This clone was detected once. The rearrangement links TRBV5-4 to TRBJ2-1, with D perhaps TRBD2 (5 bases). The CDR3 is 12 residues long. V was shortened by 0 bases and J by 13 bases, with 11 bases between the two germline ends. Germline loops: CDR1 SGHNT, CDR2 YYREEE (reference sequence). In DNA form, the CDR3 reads TGTGCCAGCAGCTTGGACGAACTAGATCAGTTCTTC. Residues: CASSLDELDQFF.

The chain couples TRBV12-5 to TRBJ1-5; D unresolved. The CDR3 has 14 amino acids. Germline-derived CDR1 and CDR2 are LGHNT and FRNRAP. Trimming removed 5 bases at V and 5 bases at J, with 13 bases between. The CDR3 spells CASGPELVHQPQHF. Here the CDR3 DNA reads TGTGCTAGTGGTCCTGAACTCGTTCATCAGCCCCAGCATTTT.

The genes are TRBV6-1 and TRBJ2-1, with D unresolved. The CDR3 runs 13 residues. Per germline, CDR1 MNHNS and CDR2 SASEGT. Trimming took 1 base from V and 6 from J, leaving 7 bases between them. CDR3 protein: CASSEGLRNEQFF. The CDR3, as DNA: TGTGCCAGCAGTGAAGGTCTCCGCAATGAGCAGTTCTTC.

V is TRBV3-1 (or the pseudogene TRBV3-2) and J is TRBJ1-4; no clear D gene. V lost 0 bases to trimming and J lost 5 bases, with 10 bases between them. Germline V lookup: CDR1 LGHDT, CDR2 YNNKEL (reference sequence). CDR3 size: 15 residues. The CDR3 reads CASSQDASTNEKLFF. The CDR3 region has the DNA TGTGCCAGCAGCCAAGATGCTTCTACCAATGAAAAACTGTTTTTT.

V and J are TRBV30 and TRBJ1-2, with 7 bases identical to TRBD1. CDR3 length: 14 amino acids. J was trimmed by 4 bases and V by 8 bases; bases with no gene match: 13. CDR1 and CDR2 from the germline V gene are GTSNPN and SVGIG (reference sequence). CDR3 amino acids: CAADAGTEIYGYTF. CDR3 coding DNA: TGTGCCGCTGACGCCGGGACAGAGATCTATGGCTACACCTTC.

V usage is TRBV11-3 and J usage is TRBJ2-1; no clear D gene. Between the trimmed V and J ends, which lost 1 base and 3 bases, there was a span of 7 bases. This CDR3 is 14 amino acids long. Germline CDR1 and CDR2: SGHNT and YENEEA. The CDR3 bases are TGTGCCAGCAGCTTAGGGGCTATCTACAATGAGCAGTTCTTC. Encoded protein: CASSLGAIYNEQFF.

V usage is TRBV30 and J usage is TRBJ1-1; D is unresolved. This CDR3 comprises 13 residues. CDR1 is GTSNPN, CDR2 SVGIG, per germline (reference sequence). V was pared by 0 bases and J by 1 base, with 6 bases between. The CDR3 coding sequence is TGTGCCTGGAGTGTACGGAGGAACACTGAAGCTTTCTTT. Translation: CAWSVRRNTEAFF.

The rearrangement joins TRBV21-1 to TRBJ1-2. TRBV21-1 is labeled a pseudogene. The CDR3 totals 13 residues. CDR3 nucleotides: TGTGCCACCCCCTGTGAGGGTTCCGGGGGCTACACCTTC. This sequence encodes CATPCEGSGGYTF.